This is a list of T cell receptor beta chains from one sample in a study of regulatory T cells in long-lasting Graves disease. TCRdb itself ran the multiplex PCR reads through MiXCR, one entry per CDR3 protein. The sample records approximately 210,000 distinct CDR3 sequences, approximately 20% being singletons. The sequences come from peripheral blood mononuclear cells (PBMCs), collected at new diagnosis, from a patient treated with antithyroid drugs. These receptors all stem from a female donor with Graves disease. CDR3s include the opening cysteine and the closing phenylalanine or tryptophan. D genes are given only for firm matches. Clone size is given for some rows only: seen once, a few or many times, or a class if the clone is expanded.

J gene | clone size | V gene | D gene | CDR3 DNA | CDR3 protein
TRBJ2-3 | . | TRBV7-9 | TRBD1 | TGTGCCAGCAGCTTACCACTCGGACAGGGAATGGGCACAGATACGCAGTATTTT | CASSLPLGQGMGTDTQYF
TRBJ2-7 | many | TRBV7-2 | TRBD1 | TGTGCCAGCAGCAGACAGGGGGCCTACGAGCAGTACTTC | CASSRQGAYEQYF
TRBJ1-2 | once | TRBV12-3/TRBV12-4 | . | TGTGCCAGCAGTTCCCATGGCTCTTCTGGGGGCTACACCTTC | CASSSHGSSGGYTF
TRBJ1-1 | many | TRBV3-1 | . | TGTGCCAGCAGCCGAACCGGGACGGCAGCTTTCTTT | CASSRTGTAAFF
TRBJ1-1 | many | TRBV20-1 | . | TGCAGTGCTCTTGTATGGGCCCAGAACACTGAAGCTTTCTTT | CSALVWAQNTEAFF
TRBJ2-3 | many | TRBV11-2 | . | TGTGCCAGCAGGCACCCCAGGGGAGGAACAGATACGCAGTATTTT | CASRHPRGGTDTQYF
TRBJ1-2 | many | TRBV19 | . | TGTGCCAGTAGGGACGGACGATACTATGGCTACACCTTC | CASRDGRYYGYTF
TRBJ2-6 | . | TRBV18 | TRBD1 | TGTGCCAGCTCACGAACAGGGGGCGTGCAATCTGGGGCCAACGTCCTGACTTTC | CASSRTGGVQSGANVLTF
TRBJ1-1 | . | TRBV6-4 | . | TGTGCCAGCAGGTGGGGGAGGGACGGTGAGGGGATGAACACTGAAGCTTTCTTT | CASRWGRDGEGMNTEAFF
TRBJ2-2 | once | TRBV3-1 | TRBD2 | TGTGCCAGCAGCCCCAGCGGGAGCGGCTCCGGGGAGCTGTTTTTT | CASSPSGSGSGELFF
TRBJ2-6 | many | TRBV2 | . | TGTGCCAGCACGCAGGTTTACTCTGGGGCCAACGTCCTGACTTTC | CASTQVYSGANVLTF
TRBJ2-5 | many | TRBV12-3/TRBV12-4 | . | TGTGCCAGCAGTTTACTAGTCCGTGAGACCCAGTACTTC | CASSLLVRETQYF
TRBJ2-3 | many | TRBV12-3/TRBV12-4 | TRBD2 | TGTGCCAGCAGTCCCCCGGGACTAGCGGGAGGGGAGGATACGCAGTATTTT | CASSPPGLAGGEDTQYF
TRBJ2-7 | . | TRBV6-5 | TRBD2 | TGTGCCAGCAGTTACTCGACTAGCGGTTCCTACGAGCAGTACTTC | CASSYSTSGSYEQYF
TRBJ1-4 | . | TRBV6-1 | . | TGTGCCAGCAATCCTCGGGGCAGCGCTAATGAAAAACTGTTTTTT | CASNPRGSANEKLFF
TRBJ2-1 | once | TRBV3-1 | . | TGTGCCAGCAGCCAAGGGTCCCAGGGGCAGTTCTTC | CASSQGSQGQFF
TRBJ2-7 | few | TRBV10-3 | . | TGTGCCATCAGTGAAGGGGGGGGTGGCGAGCAGTACTTC | CAISEGGGGEQYF
TRBJ1-1 | many | TRBV25-1 | . | TGTGCCAGCAGTGAACTCTCGGGGGGCGCTGAAGCTTTCTTT | CASSELSGGAEAFF
TRBJ2-5 | many | TRBV27 | TRBD2 | TGTGCCAGCAGGGCGGGAGTACTGGAGACCCAGTACTTC | CASRAGVLETQYF
TRBJ1-3 | many | TRBV18 | TRBD1 | TGTGCCAGCTCACCCGGGACAGGCTCTGGAAACACCATATATTTT | CASSPGTGSGNTIYF
TRBJ2-1 | . | TRBV14 | . | TGTGCCAGCAGCAAGGGGGGGAATGAGCAGTTCTTC | CASSKGGNEQFF
TRBJ1-2 | many | TRBV12-3/TRBV12-4 | . | TGTGCCAGCAGTCCCCGGACAGCCCCTAACTATGGCTACACCTTC | CASSPRTAPNYGYTF
TRBJ1-1 | many | TRBV6-5 | TRBD1 | TGTGCCAGCAGTTCCATCGGGACAGGAGAAGCTTTCTTT | CASSSIGTGEAFF
TRBJ1-1 | . | TRBV20-1 | TRBD1 | TGCAGTGCTAGAGGGGCCGGGACAGGGTTGAACACTGAAGCTTTCTTT | CSARGAGTGLNTEAFF
TRBJ1-2 | . | TRBV7-2 | . | TGTGCCAGCAGCTTAAGCCTAGGGAATAAGGGCTACACCTTC | CASSLSLGNKGYTF
TRBJ2-2 | many | TRBV2 | . | TGTGCCAGCAGTGCTTCCAGATCTACCGGGGAGCTGTTTTTT | CASSASRSTGELFF
TRBJ2-6 | many | TRBV20-1 | . | TGCAGTGCTAGAGATCACGGGGGCTCTGGGGCCAACGTCCTGACTTTC | CSARDHGGSGANVLTF
TRBJ1-5 | many | TRBV7-9 | . | TGTGCCAGCAGCGTAACAGGGTCTCAGCCCCAGCATTTT | CASSVTGSQPQHF
TRBJ2-7 | many | TRBV6-1 | . | TGTGCCAGCACCTCAAGGGGAGGACTAAATGACGAGCAGTACTTC | CASTSRGGLNDEQYF
TRBJ1-1 | many | TRBV12-3/TRBV12-4 | . | TGTGCCAGCAGTACAGGGAGGAACACTGAAGCTTTCTTT | CASSTGRNTEAFF
TRBJ1-6 | many | TRBV11-3 | . | TGTGCCAGCAGCGGCCCGGGTAGTAATTCACCCCTCCACTTT | CASSGPGSNSPLHF
TRBJ1-1 | many | TRBV7-2 | . | TGTGCCAGCAGCTTATCGGCGGGGGGGAACACTGAAGCTTTCTTT | CASSLSAGGNTEAFF
TRBJ2-5 | many | TRBV12-3/TRBV12-4 | . | TGTGCCAGCAGTTTTGGGGGGGGGCGAAAAGAGACCCAGTACTTC | CASSFGGGRKETQYF
TRBJ2-1 | many | TRBV6-2/TRBV6-3 | TRBD1 | TGTGCCAGCAGTTATATTCCCGGGACAGGGTACAATGAGCAGTTCTTC | CASSYIPGTGYNEQFF
TRBJ2-1 | many | TRBV27 | TRBD2 | TGTGCCAGTAAGCCCCATGCGGGAGATGGTGACAATGAGCAGTTCTTC | CASKPHAGDGDNEQFF
TRBJ1-1 | many | TRBV29-1 | . | TGCAGCGTTGGAGGACGGACGAACACTGAAGCTTTCTTT | CSVGGRTNTEAFF
TRBJ2-3 | many | TRBV15 | . | TGTGCCACCAGCAGCGGGCGCGGGGCCAGAGATACGCAGTATTTT | CATSSGRGARDTQYF
TRBJ1-5 | many | TRBV19 | . | TGTGCCAGTAAGGGCAGGGAGTATAGCAATCAGCCCCAGCATTTT | CASKGREYSNQPQHF
TRBJ2-2 | . | TRBV11-3 | TRBD1 | TGTGCCAGCAGAAACCGACCGGGACAGGGGAGTGTGAACACCGGGGAGCTGTTTTTT | CASRNRPGQGSVNTGELFF
TRBJ2-5 | . | TRBV20-1 | TRBD1 | TGCAGTGCCCCCAGGGGGCTCGGGGAGACCCAGTACTTC | CSAPRGLGETQYF
TRBJ2-1 | . | TRBV2 | TRBD1 | TGTGCCAGTTCACTAGGGTCCTCAGGGGGTGAGCAGTTCTTC | CASSLGSSGGEQFF
TRBJ1-5 | many | TRBV2 | . | TGTGCCAGCAGTGAAGAGAGGACAGAGCTCGGTCAGCCCCAGCATTTT | CASSEERTELGQPQHF
TRBJ2-3 | many | TRBV7-8 | . | TGTGCCAGCAGCCCCCTGGCGGGACAAGATACGCAGTATTTT | CASSPLAGQDTQYF
TRBJ2-7 | few | TRBV18 | . | TGTGCCAGCTCTCAGGGCAGGAGCGGCGAGCAGTACTTC | CASSQGRSGEQYF
TRBJ2-3 | many | TRBV7-2 | . | TGTGCCAGCAGTTACCAAGTCACAGATACGCAGTATTTT | CASSYQVTDTQYF
TRBJ2-1 | many | TRBV11-3 | TRBD1 | TGTGCCAGCAGCTTAGATTCAACAGGGGACAGGGATGAGCAGTTCTTC | CASSLDSTGDRDEQFF
TRBJ2-5 | many | TRBV6-5 | . | TGTGCCAGCAGTTACAGGGGGATGGCCGGGACCCAGTACTTC | CASSYRGMAGTQYF
TRBJ2-7 | few | TRBV24-1 | TRBD2 | TGTGCCACCAGTGATTTGACTAGCGGGAGGGCCGGGTACGAGCAGTACTTC | CATSDLTSGRAGYEQYF
TRBJ1-4 | many | TRBV28 | TRBD1 | TGTGCCAGCAGCCCCGGGACAGGGAATGAAAAACTGTTTTTT | CASSPGTGNEKLFF
TRBJ2-3 | . | TRBV5-1 | TRBD2 | TGCGCCAGCAGCTTGGAGGTAGCGGGCGTCACAGATACGCAGTATTTT | CASSLEVAGVTDTQYF
TRBJ2-7 | few | TRBV19 | TRBD2 | TGTGCCAGTAGTCCGGGACTAGCGAGAACCTACGAGCAGTACTTC | CASSPGLARTYEQYF
TRBJ2-3 | many | TRBV9 | . | TGTGCCAGCAGCCCAGCAGGGGAATGGGAGTCAGATACGCAGTATTTT | CASSPAGEWESDTQYF
TRBJ2-5 | many | TRBV10-1 | . | TGCGCCAGCAGTGAGGAGCAGGGGCGTCGAGAGACCCAGTACTTC | CASSEEQGRRETQYF
TRBJ1-4 | . | TRBV11-2 | . | TGTGCCAGCAGCAAGGGGGAAAAACTGTTTTTT | CASSKGEKLFF
TRBJ2-7 | many | TRBV6-2/TRBV6-3 | . | TGTGCCAGCAGTTACTCCACAGGGCCCGGAGCCTACGAGCAGTACTTC | CASSYSTGPGAYEQYF
TRBJ2-5 | many | TRBV9 | . | TGTGCCAGCAGCGCGAGGTTACAGGGTGGCGGGGAGACCCAGTACTTC | CASSARLQGGGETQYF
TRBJ1-6 | many | TRBV7-9 | . | TGTGCCAGCAGCGTCAGATTGACAGGTTTTAATTCACCCCTCCACTTT | CASSVRLTGFNSPLHF
TRBJ2-1 | many | TRBV12-3/TRBV12-4 | TRBD2 | TGTGCCAGCAGGGTAGCGGGTGGCTCCTACAATGAGCAGTTCTTC | CASRVAGGSYNEQFF
TRBJ2-7 | few | TRBV2 | TRBD1 | TGTGCCAGCGGAAAGGAGGGACAGGGGATGGAGGAGCAGTACTTC | CASGKEGQGMEEQYF